The 4 T cell receptor beta chains below all came from one sample that was sequenced in a study of CD8 T cells in Susac syndrome. With random hexamers, reverse transcription was performed on about 0.5 to 1 ug of RNA. TCRdb fed the immunoSEQ multiplex PCR reads into MiXCR, producing one record per CDR3 protein. Of about 210,000 distinct CDR3 sequences listed, about 95% are singletons. Material: CD4+ T cells from PBMCs. Receptor source: a human donor with multiple sclerosis.

The chain uses TRBV29-1 and TRBJ2-2; D uncertain. CDR1 and CDR2 from the germline V gene are SQVTM and ANQGSEA. This CDR3 contains 13 residues. With 3 bases removed from V and 0 bases from J, the gap between germline ends came to 5 bases. The DNA for the CDR3 is TGCAGCGTTGAGGGCTCGAACACCGGGGAGCTGTTTTTT. It is translated as CSVEGSNTGELFF.

V gene TRBV12-3 or TRBV12-4 combines with J gene TRBJ2-7; 8 bases map to TRBD2. The CDR3 has 17 amino acids. With 1 base clipped from V and 2 bases from J, the junction kept 10 bases outside the gene matches. The CDR3 coding sequence is TGTGCCAGCAGTTTAGTCCGGGGACTAGGGTCCCCCTACGAGCAGTACTTC. Protein: CASSLVRGLGSPYEQYF.

The CDR3: CASSHHRGQETQYF. In DNA, the CDR3 is TGTGCCAGCAGCCATCACCGGGGGCAAGAGACCCAGTACTTC. This sequence joins TRBV3-1 and TRBJ2-5, with a possible D match to TRBD2 (6 bases). The CDR3 covers 14 residues. The germline gives CDR1 LGHDT, CDR2 YNNKEL (reference sequence). Trimming took off 3 bases at V and 2 bases at J, with 10 bases between the two ends.

The gene calls are TRBV14 and TRBJ2-1; D remains ambiguous. V was clipped by 0 bases and J by 6 bases, with 9 bases between them. Germline loops: CDR1 SGHDN, CDR2 FVKESK. CDR3 size: 14 residues. CDR3 in DNA: TGTGCCAGCAGCCAAGAACACTTACCCAATGAGCAGTTCTTC. Protein product: CASSQEHLPNEQFF.